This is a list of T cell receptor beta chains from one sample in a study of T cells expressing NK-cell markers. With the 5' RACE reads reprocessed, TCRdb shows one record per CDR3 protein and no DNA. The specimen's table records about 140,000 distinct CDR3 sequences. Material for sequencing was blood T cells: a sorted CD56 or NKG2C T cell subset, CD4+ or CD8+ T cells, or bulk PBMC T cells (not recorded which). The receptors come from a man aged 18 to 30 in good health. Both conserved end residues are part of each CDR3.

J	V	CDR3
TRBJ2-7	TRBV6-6	CASETTDRAGEQYF
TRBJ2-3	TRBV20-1	CSALWSQGPGLGTQYF
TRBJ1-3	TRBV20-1	CSAREGQGSTGNTIYF
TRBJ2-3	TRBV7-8	CASSLRGPDTQYF
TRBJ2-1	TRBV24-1	CATSESGTSNAGRYNEQFF
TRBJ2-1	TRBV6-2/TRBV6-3	CASTPITGTGVPDLQFF
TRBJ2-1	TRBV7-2	CASTQGGGGRSLRPYNEQFF
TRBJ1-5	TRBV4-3	CASSQDLSQGAGQPQHF
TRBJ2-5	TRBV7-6	CASSFPRQGGQETQYF
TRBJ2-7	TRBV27	CASSLNPTGEYEQYF
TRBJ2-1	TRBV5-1	CASSFAGGYNEQFF
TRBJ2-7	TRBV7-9	CASSLATGGYEQYF